The clone carrying this T cell receptor beta chain was counted between two and nine times. Antigen unknown. The sample originates from a study of cytomegalovirus exposure and HLA in healthy donors. General observations from the study: Reportedly, TCR beta sequences accurately predicted HLA-A and HLA-B alleles in most subjects. A few chains linked to CMV were shown in vitro to be specific for CMV antigens. A later analysis reportedly found fewer N-insertions in an Asian-associated ancestry cluster than the roughly 670-donor mean. The listing of approximately 160 TCR beta chains classed them as cytomegalovirus-associated.

This CDR3 spans 14 amino acids. Germline V gene lookup returns CDR1 LNHDA and CDR2 SQIVND (reference sequence). J was trimmed by 4 bases and V by 3 bases; bases with no gene match: 4. The PCR employed 60 Vbeta primers together with 13 Jbeta primers. Clones were sequenced by immunoSEQ multiplex PCR, and TCRdb holds only the in-frame ones, with some missing. Of 90,000 to 130,000 clones listed, roughly 69% were seen once; the top ten hold 2.2%. This clonotype originated in a woman in her twenties or thirties in good health and CMV-seronegative. This chain connects TRBV19 to TRBJ1-2; the match to TRBD1 covers 8 bases. The sequenced material came from PBMCs. The CDR3 nucleotides are TGTGCCAGTAGTATGACAGGGGAAGCCTATGGCTACACCTTC. This codes for CASSMTGEAYGYTF.